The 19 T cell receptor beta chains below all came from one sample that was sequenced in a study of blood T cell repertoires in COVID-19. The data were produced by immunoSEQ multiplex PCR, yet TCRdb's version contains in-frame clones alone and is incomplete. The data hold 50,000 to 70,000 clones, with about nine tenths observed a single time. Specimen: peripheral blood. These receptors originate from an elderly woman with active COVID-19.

CDR3 in amino acids: CASSHSGVYNEKLFF. As DNA, the CDR3 is TGTGCCAGCAGCCACTCAGGGGTCTATAATGAAAAACTGTTTTTT. The V and J genes are TRBV4-2 and TRBJ1-4, with D perhaps TRBD1 (6 bases). The germline V and J ends were trimmed by 3 bases and 4 bases, with 12 bases remaining between them. Germline CDR1 is LGHNA and CDR2 is YNFKEQ. The CDR3 spans 15 residues.

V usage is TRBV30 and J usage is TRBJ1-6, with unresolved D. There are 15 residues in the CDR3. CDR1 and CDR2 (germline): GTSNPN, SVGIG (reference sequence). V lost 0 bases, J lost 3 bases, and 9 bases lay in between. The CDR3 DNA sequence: TGTGCCTGGAGTGTAGGCAGGCGCTATAATTCACCCCTCCACTTT. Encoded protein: CAWSVGRRYNSPLHF.

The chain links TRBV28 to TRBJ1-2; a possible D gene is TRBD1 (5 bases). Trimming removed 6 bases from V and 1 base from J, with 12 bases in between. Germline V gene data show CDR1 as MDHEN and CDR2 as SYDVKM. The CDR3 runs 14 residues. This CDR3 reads CASSSTDSNYGYTF. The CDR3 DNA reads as TGTGCCAGCAGCTCGACCGACAGTAACTATGGCTACACCTTC.

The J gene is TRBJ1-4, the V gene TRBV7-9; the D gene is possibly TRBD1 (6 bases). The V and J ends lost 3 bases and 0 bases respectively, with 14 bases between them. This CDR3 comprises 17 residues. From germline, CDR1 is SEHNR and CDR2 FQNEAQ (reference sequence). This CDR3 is CASSFPRDTATNEKLFF. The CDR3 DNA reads TGTGCCAGCAGCTTCCCCCGGGACACCGCAACTAATGAAAAACTGTTTTTT.

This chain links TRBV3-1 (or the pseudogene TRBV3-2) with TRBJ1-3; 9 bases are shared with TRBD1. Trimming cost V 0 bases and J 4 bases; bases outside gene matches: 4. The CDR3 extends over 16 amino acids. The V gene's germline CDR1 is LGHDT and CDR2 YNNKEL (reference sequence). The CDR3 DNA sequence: TGTGCCAGCAGCCAAGAAGGACAGGGGTGGGGAAACACCATATATTTT. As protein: CASSQEGQGWGNTIYF.

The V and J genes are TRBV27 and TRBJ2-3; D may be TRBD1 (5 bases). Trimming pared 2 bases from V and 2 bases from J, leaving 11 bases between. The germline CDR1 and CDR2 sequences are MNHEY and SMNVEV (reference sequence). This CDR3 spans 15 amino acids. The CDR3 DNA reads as TGTGCCAGCAGTTTAGGGGCGACAACCACAGATACGCAGTATTTT. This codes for CASSLGATTTDTQYF.

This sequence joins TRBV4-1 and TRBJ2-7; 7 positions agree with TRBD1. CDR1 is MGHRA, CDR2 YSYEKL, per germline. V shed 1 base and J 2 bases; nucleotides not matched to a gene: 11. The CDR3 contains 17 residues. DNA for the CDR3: TGCGCCAGCAGCCAAGTAAGTTCCGGTCAGGGGGCCTACGAGCAGTACTTC. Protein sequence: CASSQVSSGQGAYEQYF.

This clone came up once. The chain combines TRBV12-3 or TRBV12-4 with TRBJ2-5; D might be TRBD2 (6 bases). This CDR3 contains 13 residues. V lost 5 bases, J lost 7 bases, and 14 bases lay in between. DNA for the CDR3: TGTGCCAGCAGTGAAAGGAGGGCCCGGACCCAGTACTTC. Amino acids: CASSERRARTQYF.

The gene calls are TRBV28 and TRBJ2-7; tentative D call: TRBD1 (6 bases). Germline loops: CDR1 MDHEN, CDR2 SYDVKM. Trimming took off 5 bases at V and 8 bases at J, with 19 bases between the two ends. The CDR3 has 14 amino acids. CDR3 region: CASSPDGLRGKQYF. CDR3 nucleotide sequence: TGTGCCAGCAGTCCCGACGGCCTCAGGGGAAAGCAGTACTTC.

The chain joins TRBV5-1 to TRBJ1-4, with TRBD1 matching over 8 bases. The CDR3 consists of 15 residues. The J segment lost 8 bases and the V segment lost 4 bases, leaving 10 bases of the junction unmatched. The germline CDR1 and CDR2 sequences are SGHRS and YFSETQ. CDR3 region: CASSPVTGDQEKLFF. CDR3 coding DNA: TGCGCCAGCAGCCCCGTGACAGGGGATCAGGAAAAACTGTTTTTT. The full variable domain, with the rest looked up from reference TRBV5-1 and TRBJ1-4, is KAGVTQTPRYLIKTRGQQVTLSCSPISGHRSVSWYQQTPGQGLQFLFEYFSETQRNKGNFPGRFSGRQFSNSRSEMNVSTLELGDSALYLCASSPVTGDQEKLFFGSGTQLSVL.

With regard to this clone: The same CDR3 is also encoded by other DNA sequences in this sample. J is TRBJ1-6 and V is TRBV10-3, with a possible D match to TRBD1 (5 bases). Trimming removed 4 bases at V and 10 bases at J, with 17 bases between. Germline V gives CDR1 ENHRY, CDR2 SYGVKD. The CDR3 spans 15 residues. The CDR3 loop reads CAISGSRVTESPLHF. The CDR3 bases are TGTGCCATCAGTGGAAGCAGGGTTACAGAATCACCCCTCCACTTT.

The CDR3 sequence: CASKDSRIYEQYV. The CDR3, as DNA: TGTGCCAGCAAGGACAGTCGGATATACGAGCAGTACGTC. V gene TRBV6-5 combines with J gene TRBJ2-7, with D perhaps TRBD1 (6 bases). CDR3 length: 13 amino acids. Trimming took 7 bases from V and 4 from J, leaving 14 bases between them. Germline V gene data show CDR1 as MNHEY and CDR2 as SVGAGI.

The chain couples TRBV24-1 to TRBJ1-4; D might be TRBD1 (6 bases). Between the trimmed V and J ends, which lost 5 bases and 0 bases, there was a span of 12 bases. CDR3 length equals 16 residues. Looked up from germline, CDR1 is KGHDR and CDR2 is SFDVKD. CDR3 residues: CATSGTDSATNEKLFF. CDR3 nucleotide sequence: TGTGCCACCAGTGGGACGGACAGCGCAACTAATGAAAAACTGTTTTTT.

The chain's CDR3 is CASSPTGGYTEAFF. As DNA, the CDR3 is TGTGCCAGCAGCCCTACAGGGGGCTACACTGAAGCTTTCTTT. The chain combines TRBV5-5 with TRBJ1-1; the match to TRBD1 covers 9 bases. After removal of 4 bases from V and 3 bases from J, the junction contained 4 bases not matched to a gene. Germline loops: CDR1 SGHKS, CDR2 YYEKEE (reference sequence). The CDR3 contains 14 residues.

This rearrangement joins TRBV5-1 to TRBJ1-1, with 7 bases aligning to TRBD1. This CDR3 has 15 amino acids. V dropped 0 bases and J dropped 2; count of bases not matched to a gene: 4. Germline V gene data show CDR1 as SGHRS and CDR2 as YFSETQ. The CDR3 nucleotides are TGCGCCAGCAGCTTGGTTGCAGGGGGAAACACTGAAGCTTTCTTT. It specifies CASSLVAGGNTEAFF.

The CDR3 bases are TGTGCCAGCAGCTTCTCGACAGGGAGGACAGATACGCAGTATTTT. Its protein is CASSFSTGRTDTQYF. This chain connects TRBV7-2 to TRBJ2-3; perhaps TRBD1 as D (7 bases). Trimming pared 3 bases from V and 3 bases from J, leaving 13 bases between. CDR1 is SGHTA and CDR2 is FQGNSA in the germline V gene. The CDR3 contains 15 residues.

The CDR3 region has the DNA TGTGCCAGCAGCCAAAGCGACAGGCACTACAATGAGCAGTTCTTC. This translates into CASSQSDRHYNEQFF. The chain joins TRBV28 to TRBJ2-1; tentatively, D is TRBD1 (6 bases). Germline V gives CDR1 MDHEN, CDR2 SYDVKM. CDR3 length equals 15 residues. Trimming shortened V by 6 bases and J by 3 bases, and 15 bases separated the two germline ends.

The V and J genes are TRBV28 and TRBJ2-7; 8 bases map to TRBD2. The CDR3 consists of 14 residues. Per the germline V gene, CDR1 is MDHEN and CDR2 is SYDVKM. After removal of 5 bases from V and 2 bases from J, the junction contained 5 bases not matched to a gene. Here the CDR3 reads CASSQGLAPYEQYF. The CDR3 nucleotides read TGTGCCAGCAGTCAAGGACTAGCCCCCTACGAGCAGTACTTC. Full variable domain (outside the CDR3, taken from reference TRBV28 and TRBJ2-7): DVKVTQSSRYLVKRTGEKVFLECVQDMDHENMFWYRQDPGLGLRLIYFSYDVKMKEKGDIPEGYSVSREKKERFSLILESASTNQTSMYLCASSQGLAPYEQYFGPGTRLTVT.

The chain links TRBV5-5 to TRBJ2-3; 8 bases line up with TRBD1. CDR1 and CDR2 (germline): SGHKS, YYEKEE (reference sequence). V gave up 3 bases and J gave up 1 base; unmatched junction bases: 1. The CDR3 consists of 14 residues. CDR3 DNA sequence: TGTGCCAGCAGCTGGGGACAGGGCACAGATACGCAGTATTTT. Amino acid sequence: CASSWGQGTDTQYF.